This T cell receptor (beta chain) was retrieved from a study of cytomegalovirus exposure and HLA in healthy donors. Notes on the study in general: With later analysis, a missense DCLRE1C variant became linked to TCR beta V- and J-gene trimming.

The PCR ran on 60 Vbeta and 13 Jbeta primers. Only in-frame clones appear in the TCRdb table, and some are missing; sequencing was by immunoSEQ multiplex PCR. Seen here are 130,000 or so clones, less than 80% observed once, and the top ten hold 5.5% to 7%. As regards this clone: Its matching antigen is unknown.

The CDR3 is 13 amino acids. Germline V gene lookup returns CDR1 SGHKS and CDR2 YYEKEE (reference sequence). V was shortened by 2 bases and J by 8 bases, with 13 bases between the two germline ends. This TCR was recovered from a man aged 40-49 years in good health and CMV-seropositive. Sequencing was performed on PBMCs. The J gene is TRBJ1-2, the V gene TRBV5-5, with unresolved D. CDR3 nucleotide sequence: TGTGCCAGCAGCTTACAACTTAGAGCGGGCTACACCTTC. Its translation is CASSLQLRAGYTF.